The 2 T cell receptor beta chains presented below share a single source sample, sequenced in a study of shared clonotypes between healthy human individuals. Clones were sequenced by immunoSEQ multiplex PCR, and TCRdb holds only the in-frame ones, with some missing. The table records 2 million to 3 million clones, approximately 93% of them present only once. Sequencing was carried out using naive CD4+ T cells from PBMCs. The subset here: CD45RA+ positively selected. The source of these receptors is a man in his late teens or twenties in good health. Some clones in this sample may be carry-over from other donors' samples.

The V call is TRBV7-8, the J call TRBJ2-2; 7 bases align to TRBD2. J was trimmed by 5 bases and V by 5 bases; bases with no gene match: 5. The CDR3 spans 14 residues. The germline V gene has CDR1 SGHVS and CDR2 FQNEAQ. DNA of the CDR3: TGTGCCAGCAGCCTTGGACTAGGGACCGGGGAGCTGTTTTTT. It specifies CASSLGLGTGELFF.

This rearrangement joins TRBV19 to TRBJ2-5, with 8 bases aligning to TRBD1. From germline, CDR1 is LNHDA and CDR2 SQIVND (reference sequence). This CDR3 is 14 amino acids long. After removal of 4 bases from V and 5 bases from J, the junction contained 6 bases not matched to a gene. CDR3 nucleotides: TGTGCCAGTAGTACAACCAGACAGGGGGAGACCCAGTACTTC. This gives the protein CASSTTRQGETQYF.